The 9 T cell receptor beta chains given below trace back to one sample, sequenced in a study of OX40 agonist ivuxolimab in advanced cancers. Using immunoSEQ multiplex PCR, the repertoire was profiled, and TCRdb retains in-frame clones only, with some absent. The sample lists tens of thousands of clones, roughly 91% occurring once. Sequencing was performed on CD4+ or CD8+ T cells sorted from blood, taken in a trial of the OX40 agonist ivuxolimab. The receptor set was obtained from an adult with an advanced solid tumor such as melanoma, head and neck, liver or kidney cancer.

The chain recombines TRBV18 with TRBJ1-1; D not resolved. Trimming shortened V by 3 bases and J by 11 bases, and 16 bases separated the two germline ends. Looked up from germline, CDR1 is KGHSH and CDR2 is LQKENI. This CDR3 is 13 amino acids long. The CDR3 bases are TGTGCCAGCTCACCCTCCTTCGAGAGGGAGGCTTTCTTT. Amino acids: CASSPSFEREAFF.

The chain carries TRBV7-3 and TRBJ2-3; D gene ambiguous. The CDR3 has 12 amino acids. V lost 3 bases and J lost 4, with 5 bases in between. Germline-derived CDR1 and CDR2 are SGHTA and FQGTGA. The DNA of the CDR3 is TGTGCCAGCAGCTTGACTCCAGATACGCAGTATTTT. Translated, it gives CASSLTPDTQYF.

J is TRBJ2-7 and V is TRBV2, with a possible D match to TRBD2 (5 bases). The CDR3 has 14 residues. CDR1 SNHLY and CDR2 FYNNEI come from the germline V gene. V was shortened by 4 bases and J by 2 bases, with 12 bases between the two germline ends. CDR3: CASSGIGITYEQYF. DNA of the CDR3: TGTGCCAGCAGTGGGATCGGGATAACCTACGAGCAGTACTTC.

CDR3 residues: CASSPGPLNTEAFF. CDR3 bases: TGTGCCAGCAGCCCGGGACCGTTGAACACTGAAGCTTTCTTT. This chain joins TRBV9 and TRBJ1-1, with D tentatively TRBD1 (5 bases). This CDR3 is 14 amino acids long. The V end lost 4 bases, the J end lost 0 bases, and 10 bases lay between the germline ends. CDR1 is SGDLS and CDR2 is YYNGEE in the germline V gene.

The chain links TRBV4-1 to TRBJ2-5, with TRBD2 as a possible D gene (5 bases). Germline V gene sequence: CDR1 MGHRA, CDR2 YSYEKL. CDR3 length: 14 amino acids. V lost 3 bases, J lost 4 bases, and 12 bases lay in between. The CDR3 DNA sequence: TGCGCCAGCAGCCAGATGGGAAGCGGAGAGACCCAGTACTTC. The encoded protein is CASSQMGSGETQYF.

This rearrangement joins TRBV28 to TRBJ2-7; D is unresolved. Germline lookup yields CDR1 MDHEN and CDR2 SYDVKM. The CDR3 length is 12 residues. The V gene lost 6 bases and the J gene lost 3 bases, with 9 bases spanning the gap. In DNA, the CDR3 is TGTGCCAGCAGCCTTAACTACTACGAGCAGTACTTC. Its translation: CASSLNYYEQYF. Supplemented by reference TRBV28 and TRBJ2-7, the full variable domain reads DVKVTQSSRYLVKRTGEKVFLECVQDMDHENMFWYRQDPGLGLRLIYFSYDVKMKEKGDIPEGYSVSREKKERFSLILESASTNQTSMYLCASSLNYYEQYFGPGTRLTVT.

The chain carries TRBV5-1 and TRBJ2-5, with 8 bases fitting TRBD1. V lost 4 bases, J lost 7 bases, and 9 bases stayed unmatched. The germline gives CDR1 SGHRS, CDR2 YFSETQ. This CDR3 spans 14 amino acids. CDR3 region: CASSPGQGLRTQYF. DNA of the CDR3: TGCGCCAGCAGCCCCGGACAGGGCCTTCGGACCCAGTACTTC.

The V gene is TRBV14, the J gene TRBJ2-5; D might be TRBD1 (6 bases). V was pared by 0 bases and J by 1 base, with 9 bases between. The CDR3 loop spans 15 amino acids. CDR1 is SGHDN and CDR2 is FVKESK in the germline V gene. The CDR3, as DNA: TGTGCCAGCAGCCAAGATACAGGGAGCCAAGAGACCCAGTACTTC. It specifies CASSQDTGSQETQYF. The full variable domain, in which reference TRBV14 and TRBJ2-5 provide the parts outside the CDR3, is EAGVTQFPSHSVIEKGQTVTLRCDPISGHDNLYWYRRVMGKEIKFLLHFVKESKQDESGMPNNRFLAERTGGTYSTLKVQPAELEDSGVYFCASSQDTGSQETQYFGPGTRLLVL.

The chain has TRBV20-1 and TRBJ2-3, with D unclear. The CDR3 sequence is 11 residues long. The germline V gene encodes CDR1 DFQATT and CDR2 SNEGSKA (reference sequence). V lost 6 bases and J lost 8, with 12 bases in between. Here the CDR3 reads CSALPRGTQYF. CDR3 in DNA: TGCAGTGCCCTTCCACGTGGTACGCAGTATTTT.